The subject of this entry is one T cell receptor beta chain. The antigen this receptor binds is unknown. No per-base quality is available; no much larger clone lies one base away. This sample stems from a study of cytomegalovirus exposure and HLA in healthy donors (dated by TCRdb to 2017 to 2019). In the study overall: In an earlier analysis of 550 to 750 of the donors, roughly 300 Gb of sequence data and about 110 million unique TCR beta sequences from roughly 200 million T cells were reported. The number of typed donors differed by locus: about 620-640 for A, B, C, DRB1 and DQB1; 522 for DQA1; 606 for DPA1; and approximately 450 for DPB1. HLA typing included class I and class II loci at four-digit resolution. The study combined high-throughput TCR immunosequencing, statistical association of individual TCRs with disease status, and machine learning to predict cytomegalovirus infection status. An earlier analysis of around 580 of the donors used high-throughput TCR beta sequencing to judge whether each TCR beta V gene segment behaved as functional or pseudogenic. Alongside the repertoire data, information on donor age, sex, ethnicity and CMV serostatus was compiled. In the later analysis, no new phenotypic data were used to find candidate immune exposures; instead, reliance was placed on TCR beta sequences and their occurrence across donors. The study profiled the T cell repertoires of 550 to 700 subjects by immunosequencing and related them to cytomegalovirus serostatus. A later genetic analysis used genome-wide SNP genotypes for about 60% of the 666 donors, treating that subset as a discovery cohort. A later analysis re-examined previously published TCR beta repertoires from just over 650 donors and added high-resolution HLA genotyping to investigate patterns of TCR occurrence. Every discovery cohort repertoire had been produced on one sequencing platform. The aim of the study was to test whether cataloging public T cell receptors could identify signatures of past pathogen exposure. An early release covering roughly 600 HLA-typed donors comprised approximately 300 gigabases of sequencing data and 85 million or so unique TCR sequences. Across some 400 genotyped donors of the cohort, an average of approximately 240,000 unique TCR beta nucleotide sequences per donor were sequenced, and 15% to 20% of those sequences were non-productive. Of the roughly 400 genotyped donors, approximately 80% fell in the genetic ancestry cluster associated with self-reported Caucasian donors. Four or five DR-DQ haplotypes were handled as single units for association and clustering because linkage in the cohort was strong. A separate validation cohort of 100 to 150 different subjects was used in addition to the approximately 640-subject first cohort.

CDR1 and CDR2, looked up from the germline V gene (reference sequence), are GTSNPN and SVGIG. V ends up 6 bases short and J 4 bases short, with an unmatched junction base count of 4. The cysteine opens and the phenylalanine closes a CDR3 of 12 amino acids. Left in the record is the CDR3 DNA by itself, 36 bases read in frame from the first base. Receptor amplification or capture employed the immunoSEQ multiplex PCR assay. For the multiplex PCR, a mixture combining 60 forward primers for TCR Vbeta segments and 13 reverse primers for TCR Jbeta segments was used. Amplification of the CDR3 region of rearranged TCR beta genes was performed with a multiplex PCR assay on genomic DNA. The Illumina HiSeq System was used to sequence the amplified TCR beta libraries as 87-base-pair reads. The original methods were these. Across the 640 or so repertoires, a later analysis counted some 80 million unique TCR beta chains, approximately 10 million of which were shared by at least two donors. Raw reads were error-corrected and collapsed into unique sequences with a nearest-neighbor algorithm that merged closely related sequences to remove PCR and sequencing errors. CDR3 sequences were aligned to IMGT reference sequences to assign V, D and J gene segments. For a sequence to be retained, at least a six-nucleotide match to both a V gene segment and a J gene segment was required. Rearrangements were called productive when the CDR3 lacked stop codons and stayed in frame with V and J; all others were non-productive. CDR3 was defined according to IMGT convention as the region running from the second conserved V-encoded cysteine to the conserved J-encoded phenylalanine. In an earlier analysis of roughly 610 of the donors, sequences lacking an unambiguous match to a single V gene segment were excluded. An earlier analysis of almost 600 of the donors classified V segments as functional when productive rearrangements were above 56.7% and as segregating when the standard deviation between donors was above 5%. A statistical classification framework was built for diagnosing cytomegalovirus status from the catalog of TCR beta chain sequences. In a later analysis, TCR nucleotide sequences were compared against IMGT/GENE-DB human TR gene sequences so that V and J genes could be assigned. The TCRdist pipeline was used in a later analysis to assign CDR3 sequences and most-parsimonious VDJ recombination scenarios. In a later analysis, every TCR beta chain was defined by the combination of its CDR3 amino acid sequence and its V-gene family, and reads without a unique V-gene family were dropped. As a way to deal with suspected cross-contamination and a sequencing artifact, a later analysis dropped 640 or so nucleotide sequences that were highly shared and had low generation probability. In a later analysis, a clonal expansion index for each public chain was calculated from normalized within-repertoire ranks of inferred template counts. A later analysis computed generation probabilities with a VDJ recombination model fitted to out-of-frame rearrangements, and checked the results against IGoR. A later analysis scored TCR-TCR, TCR-HLA and TCR-CMV co-occurrence with hypergeometric tests, applying a repertoire-size bias correction to TCR pairs. A later analysis estimated false discovery rates by permuting HLA or CMV assignments 20 times. In a later analysis, co-occurring TCRs were grouped using DBSCAN, with TCRdist sequence similarity added in when clustering inside HLA-allele-positive subsets. Repertoires with fewer than 30,000 or more than 120,000 public chains, plus five repertoires with anomalous nucleotide sharing, were excluded from co-occurrence clustering. The source is immuneACCESS, and TCRdb retained only in-frame sequences with V and J called. Part of the clones is not carried over; for the studies checked, unresolved V genes explain less than half of this, and the remainder is unexplained. V and J calls and clone size are as listed in that table; D and trimming were resolved from the DNA. The sample has about 160,000 clones on record, more than 65% of them singletons. The top ten clones comprise 1.3% of the sample.

The cohort comprised hundreds of healthy bone marrow donors. At the time of sampling, every cohort member was nominally healthy, though immune exposures that went unrecorded were likely present. The donor tested CMV seronegative and was one of the 352 seronegative cohort members. Every donor gave a peripheral blood sample, and the peripheral blood mononuclear cells from that sample were used for TCR beta sequencing. The Qiagen DNeasy Blood Extraction Kit was used to extract genomic DNA from the blood cell samples. Broad study findings and their caveats: The presence/absence analyses assumed that sequencing depth was roughly uniform across donors, and that assumption may not be true. According to a later genetic analysis, donors in an Asian-associated ancestry cluster had fewer N-insertions in productive TCRs than the approximately 690-donor mean. A further reported finding was that TCR beta sequences accurately predicted the HLA-A and HLA-B alleles for most subjects in the first cohort. A group of highly shared sequence variants was considered likely to be a technical artifact of the sequencing pipeline. According to a later analysis, TCR association rates differed among HLA loci, with DRB1 alleles showing the most associated TCRs and HLA-C alleles showing the fewest. In a later analysis, HLA-associated TCR beta chains were found to be more clonally expanded and to have lower generation probabilities than equally common non-associated chains. According to the authors, the approach could potentially be generalized to other disease states and immunological phenotypes. Only TCR beta chains were sequenced in this cohort, and the absence of alpha or paired-chain data limited detectable features. The study listed 164 TCR beta chains as associated with cytomegalovirus. V-gene and J-gene trimming of TCR beta chains was associated with a missense DCLRE1C variant in a later genetic analysis, and the association was replicated in an independent cohort. Linkage disequilibrium might explain the correlated functional status among segregating V segments, but an unknown experimental factor could not be excluded. Because HLA typing was missing for some donors at each locus, association tests included only the typed subset. Specific HLA alleles were associated with over 15,000 TCR beta sequences at a false discovery rate of 0.05 in a later analysis. In a later analysis, several top co-occurrence clusters were reported to appear linked to parvovirus B19, influenza, CMV and Epstein-Barr virus. Some IMGT-functional V segments, including TRBV6-2 and TRBV6-3, could not be distinguished by the 87-base-pair reads and were therefore excluded. Most CMV-associated TCR beta chains appeared to be HLA-restricted in a later analysis, and the HLA associations seemed to be driven largely by CMV exposure. Strong co-occurrence of HLA alleles, especially DR and DQ, made assigning TCR associations to individual alleles difficult. Across donors, most TCR sequences were observed very rarely, whereas some public TCRs were present in many individuals. Because counts were too low, about 18 rarely observed V segments, including chromosome 9 orphons, were left out of the earlier analysis of a few hundred of the donors. In both the original and validation cohorts, the classifier was reported to diagnose cytomegalovirus status with high specificity and sensitivity. An earlier analysis of around 540 of the donors showed that most TCR beta V segments appeared in productive rearrangements either about 87% or about 30% of the time, which broadly matched IMGT annotations. In vitro tests confirmed that a few of the cytomegalovirus-associated TCR beta chains recognize cytomegalovirus antigens. For the cohort, immune exposure information was limited to CMV serostatus.

The chain joins TRBV30 to TRBJ2-7, and 9 bases in between align with TRBD1. Input material: PBMCs. The receptor's source is a man between 25 and 39 years old in good health and CMV-seronegative. At the DNA level, the sequence is TGTGCCTGCCTGACAGGGGGGTACGAGCAGTACTTC. It is translated as CACLTGGYEQYF.